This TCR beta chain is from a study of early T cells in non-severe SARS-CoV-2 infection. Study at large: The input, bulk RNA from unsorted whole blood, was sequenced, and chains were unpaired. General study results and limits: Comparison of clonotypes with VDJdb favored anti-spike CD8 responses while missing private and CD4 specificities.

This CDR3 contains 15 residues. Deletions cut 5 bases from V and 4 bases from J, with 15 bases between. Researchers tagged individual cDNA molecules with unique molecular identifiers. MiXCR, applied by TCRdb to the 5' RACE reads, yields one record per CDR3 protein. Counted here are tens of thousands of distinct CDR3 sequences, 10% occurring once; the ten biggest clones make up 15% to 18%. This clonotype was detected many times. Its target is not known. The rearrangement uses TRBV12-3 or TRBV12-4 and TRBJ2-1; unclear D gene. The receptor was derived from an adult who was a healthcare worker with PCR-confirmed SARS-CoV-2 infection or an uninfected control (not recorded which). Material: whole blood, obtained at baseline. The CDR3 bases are TGTGCCAGCAGTCCAGAGGCGTCAGCATACAATGAGCAGTTCTTC. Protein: CASSPEASAYNEQFF.